This entry lists 22 T cell receptor beta chains sequenced from one sample in a study of vaccination and CD4 T cells after COVID-19. Treatment specified: approximately nine-day PBMC culture with coronavirus spike peptide pools or control peptides (ViraFEST assay). CD4+ T cells of the unexposed donor were collected before the COVID-19 pandemic (2011-2018). No antigen is known for these receptors. The Oncomine TCR Beta short-read assay was applied to DNA of cultured CD4+ T cells. TCRdb redid the calling of the PCR reads with MiXCR, one entry per CDR3 protein. The sample lists some 5,400 distinct CDR3 sequences, about 40% occurring once. Sequencing was carried out using CD4+ T cells from blood, cultured in vitro. All receptors derive from a human donor in good health.

The genes are TRBV6-4 and TRBJ2-1; unclear D gene. Germline CDR1 MRHNA, CDR2 SNTAGT. The CDR3 has 13 amino acids. Trimming pared 2 bases from V and 4 bases from J, leaving 6 bases between. CDR3 DNA sequence: TGTGCCAGCAGTGACACAGATTACAATGAGCAGTTCTTC. Its translation is CASSDTDYNEQFF.

The chain combines TRBV7-6 with TRBJ2-7; no firm D call. V shed 1 base and J shed 6 bases, with 7 bases lying between them. The CDR3 sequence is 12 residues long. CDR1 is SGHVS and CDR2 is FNYEAQ in the germline V gene. The CDR3 coding sequence is TGTGCCAGCAGCTTAGGGCAGGCCGAGCAGTACTTC. This gives the protein CASSLGQAEQYF.

CDR3 in amino acids: CASSGAPGNTEAFF. The DNA of the CDR3 is TGTGCCAGCAGTGGGGCCCCGGGGAACACTGAAGCTTTCTTT. The chain carries TRBV6-4 and TRBJ1-1; D not certain. The CDR3 has 14 amino acids. Germline CDR1 reads MRHNA; CDR2 reads SNTAGT. Trimming left V 4 bases short and J 1 base short, with 10 bases between.

The chain is built from TRBV20-1 and TRBJ2-1, with D perhaps TRBD2 (5 bases). Germline CDR1 reads DFQATT; CDR2 reads SNEGSKA (reference sequence). Trimming stripped 0 bases from V and 0 bases from J, with 15 bases between. This CDR3 is built from 17 residues. CDR3 loop: CSARDLGVGSSYNEQFF. Here the CDR3 DNA reads TGCAGTGCTAGAGATCTCGGGGTTGGGAGCTCCTACAATGAGCAGTTCTTC.

The rearrangement uses TRBV6-2 or TRBV6-3 and TRBJ1-5; possible D gene TRBD1, 6 bases. The V gene's germline CDR1 is MNHEY and CDR2 SVGEGT. This CDR3 is 12 amino acids long. The ends were cut back, 3 bases at V and 9 bases at J, with 9 bases in the middle. CDR3 protein: CASSYMDRPQHF. CDR3 bases: TGTGCCAGCAGTTATATGGACAGGCCCCAGCATTTT.

This chain joins TRBV5-1 and TRBJ1-1; possible D gene TRBD1, 6 bases. Deletions cut 5 bases from V and 3 bases from J, with 8 bases between. Germline CDR1 SGHRS, CDR2 YFSETQ. The CDR3 loop spans 12 amino acids. This CDR3 reads CASRGADTEAFF. The CDR3 DNA reads as TGCGCCAGCAGGGGGGCGGACACTGAAGCTTTCTTT.

The gene calls are TRBV12-3 or TRBV12-4 and TRBJ2-7; D not certain. The CDR3 extends over 13 amino acids. V dropped 7 bases and J dropped 3 bases, with 13 bases sitting between them. The CDR3 here is CASKTASSYEQYF. The CDR3 coding sequence is TGTGCCAGCAAGACGGCTTCGAGCTACGAGCAGTACTTC.

The chain is built from TRBV5-1 and TRBJ1-6, with D unresolved. Trimming pared 0 bases from V and 6 bases from J, leaving 4 bases between. This CDR3 is 13 amino acids long. The germline V gene encodes CDR1 SGHRS and CDR2 YFSETQ. The CDR3 DNA reads as TGCGCCAGCAGCTTGGGGGTTAATTCACCCCTCCACTTT. Its protein is CASSLGVNSPLHF. Variable domain in full (rest from reference TRBV5-1 and TRBJ1-6): KAGVTQTPRYLIKTRGQQVTLSCSPISGHRSVSWYQQTPGQGLQFLFEYFSETQRNKGNFPGRFSGRQFSNSRSEMNVSTLELGDSALYLCASSLGVNSPLHFGNGTRLTVT.

This chain connects TRBV7-3 to TRBJ1-1; no firm D call. Germline CDR1 and CDR2: SGHTA and FQGTGA. CDR3 length: 15 residues. The V end lost 5 bases, the J end lost 3 bases, and 16 bases lay between the germline ends. The CDR3 sequence: CASSAEPAADTEAFF. The DNA for the CDR3 is TGTGCCAGCAGCGCAGAACCAGCCGCTGACACTGAAGCTTTCTTT.

The chain is built from TRBV11-2 and TRBJ1-1, with D unclear. This CDR3 comprises 13 residues. Germline V lookup: CDR1 SGHAT, CDR2 FQNNGV. Trimming pared 1 base from V and 3 bases from J, leaving 6 bases between. The chain's CDR3 is CASSLGGDTEAFF. Written as DNA, the CDR3 is TGTGCCAGCAGCTTAGGTGGAGACACTGAAGCTTTCTTT. Full variable domain (missing parts from reference TRBV11-2 and TRBJ1-1): EAGVAQSPRYKIIEKRQSVAFWCNPISGHATLYWYQQILGQGPKLLIQFQNNGVVDDSQLPKDRFSAERLKGVDSTLKIQPAKLEDSAVYLCASSLGGDTEAFFGQGTRLTVV.

This clonotype was counted between two and nine times. J is TRBJ2-7 and V is TRBV6-2 or TRBV6-3, with a possible D match to TRBD2 (6 bases). The V gene lost 6 bases and the J gene lost 2 bases, with 17 bases spanning the gap. Germline V gene data show CDR1 as MNHEY and CDR2 as SVGEGT. The CDR3 is 15 amino acids. DNA for the CDR3: TGTGCCAGCAGACCCGGACCGTCGGGGGCCTACGAGCAGTACTTC. Protein product: CASRPGPSGAYEQYF.

The J gene is TRBJ2-3, the V gene TRBV5-1; 12 nucleotides match TRBD2. The length of the CDR3 is 14 residues. V dropped 9 bases and J dropped 2; count of bases not matched to a gene: 4. The germline gives CDR1 SGHRS, CDR2 YFSETQ. The CDR3 protein is CATTSGGDTDTQYF. The CDR3 bases are TGCGCCACGACTAGCGGGGGAGACACAGATACGCAGTATTTT.

Only a few counts were recorded for this clonotype. The chain couples TRBV10-3 to TRBJ2-2; 7 bases agree with TRBD1. The CDR3 has 14 residues. V shed 6 bases and J 1 base; nucleotides not matched to a gene: 2. Germline-derived CDR1 and CDR2 are ENHRY and SYGVKD. The CDR3 sequence is CAIRAGGNTGELFF. Here the CDR3 DNA reads TGTGCCATCAGGGCAGGGGGGAACACCGGGGAGCTGTTTTTT.

This chain connects TRBV20-1 to TRBJ2-4, with D possibly TRBD1 on 5 matching bases. Per the germline V gene, CDR1 is DFQATT and CDR2 is SNEGSKA (reference sequence). Trimming removed 3 bases at V and 0 bases at J, with 9 bases between. The CDR3 is 14 amino acids. CDR3 bases: TGCAGTGCTAGGGACACTTTAGCCAAAAACATTCAGTACTTC. It codes for CSARDTLAKNIQYF.

The chain combines TRBV20-1 with TRBJ2-1; D unresolved. Deletions cut 5 bases from V and 10 bases from J, with 12 bases between. Germline V lookup: CDR1 DFQATT, CDR2 SNEGSKA (reference sequence). This CDR3 has 11 amino acids. This CDR3 reads CSAPTANEQFF. In DNA, the CDR3 is TGCAGTGCTCCCACCGCAAACGAGCAGTTCTTC.

The chain carries TRBV19 and TRBJ2-3; D is unclear. Germline V gene lookup returns CDR1 LNHDA and CDR2 SQIVND (reference sequence). V gave up 0 bases and J gave up 4 bases, with 11 bases separating them. The CDR3 runs to 15 residues. CDR3 protein: CASSIDPRRPDTQYF. The CDR3 region has the DNA TGTGCCAGTAGTATAGACCCCCGAAGACCAGATACGCAGTATTTT.

The chain is built from TRBV4-2 and TRBJ2-1; D is possibly TRBD1 or TRBD2 (5 bases each). This CDR3 has 15 residues. Trimming took off 0 bases at V and 8 bases at J, with 14 bases between the two ends. Per germline, CDR1 LGHNA and CDR2 YNFKEQ. The CDR3, as DNA: TGTGCCAGCAGCCAAGATCGGGGCCGAGCCGATGAGCAGTTCTTC. Protein sequence: CASSQDRGRADEQFF.

V usage is TRBV6-4 and J usage is TRBJ2-3; TRBD2 matches at 10 bases. V gave up 0 bases and J gave up 3 bases; unmatched junction bases: 3. The germline V gene has CDR1 MRHNA and CDR2 SNTAGT. The CDR3 has 16 residues. CDR3 DNA sequence: TGTGCCAGCAGTGACTCAGCGGGGGGGCCGACAGATACGCAGTATTTT. Amino acid sequence: CASSDSAGGPTDTQYF.

V usage is TRBV18 and J usage is TRBJ1-6; TRBD1 aligns across 12 bases. CDR1 is KGHSH, CDR2 LQKENI, per germline. The CDR3 loop spans 17 amino acids. The V segment lost 2 bases and the J segment 7 bases; nucleotides outside the gene matches: 6. The CDR3 reads CASSPNRGTGGNSPLHF. The CDR3 DNA reads as TGTGCCAGCTCACCAAACCGCGGGACAGGGGGCAATTCACCCCTCCACTTT. The full variable domain, rest sourced from reference TRBV18 and TRBJ1-6, is NAGVMQNPRHLVRRRGQEARLRCSPMKGHSHVYWYRQLPEEGLKFMVYLQKENIIDESGMPKERFSAEFPKEGPSILRIQQVVRGDSAAYFCASSPNRGTGGNSPLHFGNGTRLTVT.

This clonotype is labeled as medium-sized (0.01 to 0.1%). The V and J genes are TRBV7-9 and TRBJ2-2; D remains unclear. This CDR3 contains 12 residues. V was shortened by 6 bases and J by 8 bases, with 10 bases between the two germline ends. Per germline, CDR1 SEHNR and CDR2 FQNEAQ (reference sequence). The CDR3 loop reads CASSYGMGELFF. The CDR3 DNA sequence: TGTGCCAGCAGTTATGGTATGGGGGAGCTGTTTTTT.

The chain employs TRBV6-1 and TRBJ2-7; D may correspond to TRBD1 or TRBD2 (6 bases each). Trimming left V 7 bases short and J 6 bases short, with 16 bases between. Germline assignment: CDR1 MNHNS and CDR2 SASEGT. This CDR3 region has 13 residues. The CDR3 reads CASNKGDGGEQYF. The CDR3 DNA sequence: TGTGCCAGCAACAAGGGGGACGGGGGCGAGCAGTACTTC.

This chain links TRBV6-1 with TRBJ2-7; 8 positions agree with TRBD1. The CDR3 covers 13 residues. CDR1 and CDR2 (germline): MNHNS, SASEGT. V trimming: 5 bases; J trimming: 6 bases; junction bases outside the gene matches: 6. The CDR3 loop reads CASSRKTGAEQYF. In nucleotides, the CDR3 is TGTGCCAGCAGTCGAAAGACAGGGGCCGAGCAGTACTTC.